This record looks at one T cell receptor beta chain sequence and its context. As yet, its antigen is unknown. This record belongs to a study of cytomegalovirus exposure and HLA in healthy donors. The study, taken as a whole, reports: Published work reported that the classifier diagnosed cytomegalovirus status with high specificity and sensitivity.

This table comes from immunoSEQ multiplex PCR, and its TCRdb copy is limited to in-frame clones, with some not included. The sample includes fewer than 150,000 clones, roughly 86% seen only once; the top ten take 4.9%. The CDR3 is 14 residues long. V was clipped by 1 base and J by 6 bases, with 10 bases between them. Germline CDR1 is LNHNV and CDR2 is YYDKDF (reference sequence). Sequenced sample: PBMCs. J is TRBJ2-1 and V is TRBV15; D is uncertain. This TCR was recovered from a man aged 18 to 30 in good health and CMV-seronegative. CDR3 loop: CATSRVDSGNEQFF. CDR3 DNA: TGTGCCACCAGCAGAGTCGATTCCGGCAATGAGCAGTTCTTC. The variable domain in full, with the rest retrieved from reference TRBV15 and TRBJ2-1, is DAMVIQNPRYQVTQFGKPVTLSCSQTLNHNVMYWYQQKSSQAPKLLFHYYDKDFNNEADTPDNFQSRRPNTSFCFLDIRSPGLGDTAMYLCATSRVDSGNEQFFGPGTRLTVL.